This section outlines one TCR beta chain sequence together with its context. This clonotype was seen only a few times. What antigen it recognizes has not been identified. One base away there is no much larger clone; base qualities are not given. This sample was included in a study of T-cell reconstitution after alpha-beta-depleted transplantation in children (dated by TCRdb to 2016 to 2017). Study-level background: Using TCR repertoire profiling, the study followed T-cell immune reconstitution in a quantitative way in children after TCRalphabeta/CD19-depleted allogeneic hematopoietic cell transplantation.

V is cut back by 0 bases and J by 6 bases, with 8 bases in the junction unmatched. The CDR1 and CDR2 encoded by the germline V gene are MNHEY and SVGEGT. From the cysteine through the phenylalanine, the CDR3 covers 16 amino acids. Only CDR3 DNA remains: 48 bases, in frame from the first base. The library was generated by PCR. The data were produced on an Illumina HiSeq 2500. TCR libraries were prepared with molecular barcoding, using unique molecular identifiers to normalize TCRbeta repertoire quantification. TCRdb reworked the public reads: Q25 trimming with fastp, MiXCR clone assembly, productive beta chains retained. Each record represents a unique CDR3 protein, reported with the most common genes and DNA among its rows. Counted in this sample were about 220,000 distinct CDR3 sequences; approximately 15% of them appeared once. Clones ranked in the top ten supply roughly two fifths of the sample.

Overall study results and their limits: The apparently early alphabetaT-cell count recovery about two months after transplant was reportedly dependent on only several hundred rapidly expanded clones derived from non-depleted graft cells. The frequencies of hyperexpanded clones fell over the following months, and after one year, T-cell counts and TCRbeta diversity were mostly attributed to newly produced T cells. In some patients, high TCRbeta diversity at day 60 was attributed to recipient T cells and intrathymic progenitors that had survived conditioning.

In the paper's terms, the treatment or condition label means: allogeneic hematopoietic cell transplantation with graft depleted of TCRalphabeta T cells and CD19 B cells. Transplant recipients were children who received TCRalphabeta/CD19-depleted allogeneic hematopoietic cell grafts. The sequence joins TRBV6-2 or TRBV6-3 to TRBJ1-3; TRBD1 matches 7 bases in the middle. This sequence was found in a male patient aged 2-15 years who had a stem cell transplant for acute lymphoblastic leukemia, so the T cells may come from the graft donor. The material was PBMCs, mostly from graft donor cells, obtained 360 days after TCRalphabeta/CD19-depleted stem cell transplant. The nucleotide sequence is given as TGTGCCAGCAGTTACTCGAAAGGGGGCCCGGAAAACACCATATATTTT. Its translation is CASSYSKGGPENTIYF.